This is a list of T cell receptor beta chains from one sample in a study of T cell repertoires in cytomegalovirus infection. TCRdb re-called the reads with MiXCR, one entry per CDR3 protein. In the table there are hundreds of thousands of distinct CDR3 sequences, roughly 26% of which are singletons. Material: CD8+ T cells from PBMCs. The receptors here all came from a human donor in good health (CMV status not recorded). Some clones in this sample may be carry-over from other donors' samples. The CDR3 runs from the conserved cysteine through the conserved F or W.

>TRBV7-3|TRBJ2-1
CASSQGLAGDEQFF
>TRBV3-1|TRBJ2-2
CASSQDQEGGFTGELFF
>TRBV7-9|TRBJ2-5
CASSLATSGAWETQYF
>TRBV29-1|TRBJ2-2
CSVEDLGLAGRTGELFF
>TRBV29-1|TRBJ2-3
CSVEYADSVAQYF
>TRBV7-8|TRBJ2-5
CASSPTWYQETQYF
>TRBV4-3|TRBJ1-2
CASSQMPFTGSVGYTF
>TRBV29-1|TRBJ2-2
CSVEDSGGSPDTGELFF
>TRBV29-1|TRBJ2-1
CSVRYRGDNEQFF
>TRBV7-9|TRBJ2-1
CASSPEGGMDYNEQFF
>TRBV28|TRBJ1-6
CASIQGDNSPLHF
>TRBV6-2/TRBV6-3|TRBJ2-1
CASRGGLAGHNEQFF
>TRBV25-1|TRBJ1-2
CASTHGQGRNYGYTF
>TRBV7-9|TRBJ2-7
CASLGERTGLWEQYF
>TRBV13|TRBJ2-7
CASSTRGQGRYEQYF
>TRBV14|TRBJ2-1
CASNRDDRRGGQTNEQFF
>TRBV6-6|TRBJ1-5
CASSTGPGNQPQHF
>TRBV10-3|TRBJ1-2
CAISYHTRDGDYGYTF
>TRBV29-1|TRBJ1-2
CSVPGYYGYTF
>TRBV7-6|TRBJ2-1
CASSSRQGLYNEQFF
>TRBV28|TRBJ2-1
CASSSRTSGAPEVYNEQFF
>TRBV12-3/TRBV12-4|TRBJ1-2
CASSPSSYGYTF
>TRBV7-9|TRBJ1-2
CASSFLSVNYGYTF
>TRBV4-1|TRBJ1-1
CASSQGGGLGTEAFF
>TRBV20-1|TRBJ1-3
CSASLGSPGNTIYF
>TRBV6-5|TRBJ2-7
CASSYAGDEQYF
>TRBV12-3/TRBV12-4|TRBJ2-1
CASSLWAGNNEQFF